The T cell receptor beta chain under discussion was sequenced for a study of cytomegalovirus exposure and HLA in healthy donors. The CDR3 runs 13 residues. Germline CDR1 reads MNHNS; CDR2 reads SASEGT. Trimming cost V 3 bases and J 4 bases, with 10 bases left between them. Primers included in the PCR were 60 Vbeta and 13 Jbeta primers. Assay: immunoSEQ multiplex PCR; the TCRdb copy retains only in-frame clones and omits some. The repertoire holds 120,000 or so clones, with approximately 78% as singletons. This receptor was obtained from a woman in her thirties or forties in good health and CMV-seronegative. The sequenced sample was PBMCs. This sequence joins TRBV6-1 and TRBJ2-7; D not certain. DNA of the CDR3: TGTGCCAGCAGTGATTATTTGTTTTACGAGCAGTACTTC. It specifies CASSDYLFYEQYF.